A single sample gave rise to the 14 T cell receptor beta chains below, sequenced in a study of blood T cells in healthy people across ages. Combining a sample-barcoded 5' primer with a J-beta primer mix, a second PCR ran for 7 to 11 cycles. TCRdb processed the 5' RACE reads anew with MiXCR; each CDR3 protein has one entry. In the table there are some 760,000 distinct CDR3 sequences, 25% of which are singletons. Another study also made use of these data, one on T cells of mothers and their children.

The sequenced sample consisted of blood. The receptors here all came from a boy aged 5 to 17 in good health.

V gene TRBV5-1 combines with J gene TRBJ1-2; possible D gene TRBD1, 6 bases. Trimming removed 4 bases from V and 3 bases from J, with 16 bases in between. The CDR3 extends over 15 amino acids. Germline CDR1 reads SGHRS; CDR2 reads YFSETQ. CDR3 residues: CASSQDRLEDYGYTF. The DNA for the CDR3 is TGCGCCAGCAGCCAAGACAGGTTGGAGGACTATGGCTACACCTTC.

Only a few counts were recorded for this clonotype. The genes are TRBV7-9 and TRBJ2-7, with D tentatively TRBD2 (6 bases). Trimming took 5 bases from V and 1 from J, leaving 9 bases between them. The CDR3 has 13 residues. Germline assignment: CDR1 SEHNR and CDR2 FQNEAQ (reference sequence). CDR3 nucleotide sequence: TGTGCCAGCAGCCGTAGCGGTTCCTACGAGCAGTACTTC. Its translation: CASSRSGSYEQYF.

The chain combines TRBV11-2 with TRBJ2-3; 8 bases are a match to TRBD2. V gave up 2 bases and J gave up 6 bases; unmatched junction bases: 7. This CDR3 is 15 amino acids long. Germline V CDR1 and CDR2: SGHAT, FQNNGV. DNA of the CDR3: TGTGCCAGCAGCTTAACGCCGGGGGGGCAGGATACGCAGTATTTT. Translated: CASSLTPGGQDTQYF.

The gene calls are TRBV24-1 and TRBJ2-7; D remains ambiguous. Trimming shortened V by 10 bases and J by 0 bases, and 9 bases separated the two germline ends. This CDR3 is built from 12 residues. Germline V gene lookup returns CDR1 KGHDR and CDR2 SFDVKD. CDR3 loop: CATETSSYEQYF. The CDR3 DNA reads as TGTGCCACGGAGACATCCTCCTACGAGCAGTACTTC.

The table lists this clonotype with a few counts. V gene TRBV19 combines with J gene TRBJ1-5; 7 bases line up with TRBD1. In germline, CDR1 is LNHDA, CDR2 SQIVND (reference sequence). Losses at the gene ends were 7 bases for V and 3 bases for J; bases not matched to a gene: 9. The CDR3 sequence is 15 residues long. Here the CDR3 reads CASTYDRALNQPQHF. The DNA for the CDR3 is TGTGCCAGTACCTACGACAGGGCTCTCAATCAGCCCCAGCATTTT.

The J gene is TRBJ2-7, the V gene TRBV7-2; 12 bases fit TRBD2. The V segment lost 5 bases and the J segment 6 bases; nucleotides outside the gene matches: 8. The CDR3 is 15 residues long. Germline CDR1 reads SGHTA; CDR2 reads FQGNSA. The CDR3 region is CASSPSGGAALEQYF. CDR3 DNA: TGTGCCAGCAGCCCTAGCGGGGGGGCCGCTCTCGAGCAGTACTTC. The full variable domain, with the rest looked up from reference TRBV7-2 and TRBJ2-7, is GAGVSQSPSNKVTEKGKDVELRCDPISGHTALYWYRQSLGQGLEFLIYFQGNSAPDKSGLPSDRFSAERTGGSVSTLTIQRTQQEDSAVYLCASSPSGGAALEQYFGPGTRLTVT.

The V gene is TRBV10-3, the J gene TRBJ1-6, with D maybe TRBD1 (6 bases). Trimming stripped 3 bases from V and 7 bases from J, with 16 bases between. Germline V gives CDR1 ENHRY, CDR2 SYGVKD. The CDR3 totals 16 residues. This chain's CDR3 is CAISDMTGLWNSPLHF. The CDR3 DNA reads TGTGCCATCAGTGACATGACAGGCCTTTGGAATTCACCCCTCCACTTT.

In its sample, this clonotype was seen a few times. The J gene is TRBJ1-1, the V gene TRBV12-3 or TRBV12-4; D is possibly TRBD1 (6 bases). Trimming stripped 8 bases from V and 4 bases from J, with 8 bases between. The length of the CDR3 is 11 residues. The CDR3 loop is CASQQGTEAFF. Written as DNA, the CDR3 is TGTGCCAGCCAACAGGGCACTGAAGCTTTCTTT.

This chain connects TRBV12-5 to TRBJ2-7, with D perhaps given as TRBD1 or TRBD2 (5 bases each). The CDR3 is 15 residues long. Germline assignment: CDR1 LGHNT and CDR2 FRNRAP. V lost 2 bases to trimming and J lost 3 bases, with 14 bases between them. This CDR3 is CASGLSLRGVYEQYF. The CDR3, as DNA: TGTGCTAGTGGTTTGAGTCTGAGGGGCGTCTACGAGCAGTACTTC.

The genes are TRBV15 and TRBJ1-4; D is undetermined. The CDR3 spans 15 residues. CDR1 is LNHNV, CDR2 YYDKDF, per germline (reference sequence). V shed 0 bases and J shed 5 bases, with 10 bases lying between them. The CDR3 here is CATSRDWAENEKLFF. In nucleotides, the CDR3 is TGTGCCACCAGCAGAGATTGGGCAGAGAATGAAAAACTGTTTTTT.

This clonotype was picked up a small number of times. The CDR3 is CSVLQGAGNTEAFF. The CDR3 DNA sequence: TGCAGCGTCCTACAGGGGGCCGGGAACACTGAAGCTTTCTTT. This sequence joins TRBV29-1 and TRBJ1-1; 9 positions agree with TRBD1. With V trimmed by 6 bases and J by 1 base, 6 bases remained unmatched. CDR1 and CDR2 (germline): SQVTM, ANQGSEA. The CDR3 runs 14 residues.

The chain combines TRBV28 with TRBJ2-3, with a weak D call TRBD1 (5 bases). V shed 2 bases and J shed 6 bases, with 12 bases lying between them. The CDR3 contains 14 residues. Germline assignment: CDR1 MDHEN and CDR2 SYDVKM. The chain's CDR3 is CASSLGQGGDTQYF. The CDR3 DNA reads as TGTGCCAGCAGTTTAGGGCAGGGCGGCGATACGCAGTATTTT.

This clonotype appeared a few times. The rearrangement links TRBV4-3 to TRBJ2-7; D is uncertain. The CDR3 is 14 residues long. Germline CDR1 reads LGHNA; CDR2 reads YSLEER. Trimming took 1 base from V and 2 from J, leaving 9 bases between them. CDR3 sequence (DNA): TGCGCCAGCAGCCAAGGACCCGAGGCCTACGAGCAGTACTTC. Its protein is CASSQGPEAYEQYF.

This clonotype turned up a few times. In DNA form, the CDR3 reads TGTGCCAGCAGCTTAAACGGGGCCGGTGAGACCCAGTACTTC. It yields the protein CASSLNGAGETQYF. The genes are TRBV7-2 and TRBJ2-5; D is possibly TRBD1 or TRBD2 (5 bases each). The CDR3 consists of 14 residues. Between the trimmed V and J ends, which lost 2 bases and 5 bases, there was a span of 12 bases. The germline V gene has CDR1 SGHTA and CDR2 FQGNSA.